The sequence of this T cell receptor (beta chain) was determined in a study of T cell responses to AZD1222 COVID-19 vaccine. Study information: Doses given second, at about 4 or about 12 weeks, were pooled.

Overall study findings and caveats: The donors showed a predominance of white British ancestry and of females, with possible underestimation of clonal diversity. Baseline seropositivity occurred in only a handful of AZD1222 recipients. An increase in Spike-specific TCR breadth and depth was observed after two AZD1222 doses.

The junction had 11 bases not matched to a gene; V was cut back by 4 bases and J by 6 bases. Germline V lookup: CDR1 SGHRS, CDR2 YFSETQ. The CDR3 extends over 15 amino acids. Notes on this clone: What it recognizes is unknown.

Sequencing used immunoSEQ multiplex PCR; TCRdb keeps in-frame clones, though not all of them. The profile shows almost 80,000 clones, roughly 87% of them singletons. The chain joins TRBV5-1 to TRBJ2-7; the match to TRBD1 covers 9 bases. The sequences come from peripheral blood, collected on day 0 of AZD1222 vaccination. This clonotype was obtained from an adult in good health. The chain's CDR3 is CASSIGTGRFFEQYF. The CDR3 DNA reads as TGCGCCAGCAGCATAGGGACAGGGCGATTTTTCGAGCAGTACTTC.